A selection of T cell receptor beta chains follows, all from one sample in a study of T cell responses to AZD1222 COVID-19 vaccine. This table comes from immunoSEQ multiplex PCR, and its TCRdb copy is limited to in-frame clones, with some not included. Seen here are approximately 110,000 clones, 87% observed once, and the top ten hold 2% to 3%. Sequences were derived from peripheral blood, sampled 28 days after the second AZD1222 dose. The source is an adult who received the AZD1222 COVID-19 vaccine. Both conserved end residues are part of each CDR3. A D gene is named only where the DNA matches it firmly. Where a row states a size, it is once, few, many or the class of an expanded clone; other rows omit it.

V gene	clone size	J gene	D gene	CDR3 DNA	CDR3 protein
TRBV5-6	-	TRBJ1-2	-	TGTGCCAGCAGCTTGGGCAGTCAACCGAGGTACTATGGCTACACCTTC	CASSLGSQPRYYGYTF
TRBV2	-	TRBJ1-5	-	TGTGCCAGCAAATCCGGGCGGAATCAGCCCCAGCATTTT	CASKSGRNQPQHF
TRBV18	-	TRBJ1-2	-	TGTGCCAGCTCACCACCCGGGGGAGGAGACTATGGCTACACCTTC	CASSPPGGGDYGYTF
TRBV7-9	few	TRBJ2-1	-	TGTGCCAGCAGCTGGGACCACAATGAGCAGTTCTTC	CASSWDHNEQFF
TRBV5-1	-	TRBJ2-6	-	TGCGCCAGCAGGGACTCTGGGGCCAACGTCCTGACTTTC	CASRDSGANVLTF
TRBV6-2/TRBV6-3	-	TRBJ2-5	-	TGTGCCAGCAGTTCCCCGGAGACCCAGTACTTC	CASSSPETQYF
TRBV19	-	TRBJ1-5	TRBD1	TGTGCCAGTAGTATAGCCGGCAGGGGGTCAGCAATTAGCAATCAGCCCCAGCATTTT	CASSIAGRGSAISNQPQHF
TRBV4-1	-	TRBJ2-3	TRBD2	TGCGCCAGCAGCCACCGTAACCTAGCGGAAAGCACAGATACGCAGTATTTT	CASSHRNLAESTDTQYF
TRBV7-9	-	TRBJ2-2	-	TGTGCCAGCAGTCGAGACAGCCTCCCCGGGGAGCTGTTTTTT	CASSRDSLPGELFF
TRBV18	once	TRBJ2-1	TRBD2	TGTGCCAGCACTGAGCGGGGACTAGCGGGAGATGAGCAGTTCTTC	CASTERGLAGDEQFF
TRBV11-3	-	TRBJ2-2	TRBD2	TGTGCCAGCAGCTTAGGCGGGAGCGGGGAGCTGTTTTTT	CASSLGGSGELFF
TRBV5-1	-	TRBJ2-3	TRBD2	TGCGCCAGCAGCCCGGGACTAGCGGGAACGAGACGGGGCACAGATACGCAGTATTTT	CASSPGLAGTRRGTDTQYF
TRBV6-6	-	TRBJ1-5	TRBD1	TGTGCCAGCAGTCAGGGGGATGCGGTCGGAAAGAATCAGCCCCAGCATTTT	CASSQGDAVGKNQPQHF
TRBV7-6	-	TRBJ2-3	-	TGTGCCAGCAGCTTAGCGCGGGACCCTAGCACAGATACGCAGTATTTT	CASSLARDPSTDTQYF
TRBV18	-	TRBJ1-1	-	TGTGCCAGCTCACCGGGACCCCAGAGGACTGAAGCTTTCTTT	CASSPGPQRTEAFF
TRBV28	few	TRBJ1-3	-	TGTGCCAGCAGTCCCACAGCTATTAGTTCTGGAAACACCATATATTTT	CASSPTAISSGNTIYF
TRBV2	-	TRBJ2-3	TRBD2	TGTGCCAGCAGTGGAGCTAGCGGGAGTACAGATACGCAGTATTTT	CASSGASGSTDTQYF
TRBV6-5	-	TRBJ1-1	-	TGTGCCAGCAGAGCAACAAGGAACACTGAAGCTTTCTTT	CASRATRNTEAFF
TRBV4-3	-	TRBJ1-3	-	TGCGCCAGCAGCCAAGAGCCCGGGTATGGAAACACCATATATTTT	CASSQEPGYGNTIYF
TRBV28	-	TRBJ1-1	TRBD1	TGTGCCAGCAGGGGACAGGGTAACACTGAAACTTTCTTT	CASRGQGNTETFF
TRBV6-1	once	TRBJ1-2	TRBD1	TGTGCCAGCAGTGAAGAGGCAGGGGGACAGTATGGCTACACCTTC	CASSEEAGGQYGYTF
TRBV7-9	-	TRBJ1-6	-	TGTGCCAGCGGATATGGGGTAAAGTCCTATAATTCACCCCTCCACTTT	CASGYGVKSYNSPLHF
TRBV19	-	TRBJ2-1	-	TGTGCCAGTAGTGTCACCTCTAGCGCCAGCTCCTACAATGAGCAGTTCTTC	CASSVTSSASSYNEQFF
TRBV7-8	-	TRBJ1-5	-	TGTGCCAGCAGCTCAGGGGGCAATCAGCCCCAGCATTTT	CASSSGGNQPQHF
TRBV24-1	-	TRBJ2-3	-	TGTGCCACCAGTGATCCGACAGCGGACAGAGACACAGATACGCAGTATTTT	CATSDPTADRDTDTQYF
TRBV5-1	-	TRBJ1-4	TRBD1	TGCGCCAGCAGCTACGGGACAGGGGATGAAAAACTGTTTTTT	CASSYGTGDEKLFF
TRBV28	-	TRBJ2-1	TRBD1	TGTGCCAGCAGTACCGGGACAGGGAAATCCTATTACAATGAGCAGTTCTTC	CASSTGTGKSYYNEQFF
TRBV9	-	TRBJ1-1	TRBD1	TGTGCCAGCAGCGTAGACAGGGGCACTGAAGCTTTCTTT	CASSVDRGTEAFF
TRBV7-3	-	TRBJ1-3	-	TGTGCCAGCGGGCCAGGGACTGGAAACACCATATATTTT	CASGPGTGNTIYF
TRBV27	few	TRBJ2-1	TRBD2	TGTGCCAGCAGTCCCCACGGGGGGGGCTCTAATGAGCAGTTCTTC	CASSPHGGGSNEQFF
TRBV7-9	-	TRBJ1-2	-	TGTGCCAGCAGCTTAGCTCTTCAGGGGAGCTATGGCTACACCTTC	CASSLALQGSYGYTF
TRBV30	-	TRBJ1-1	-	TGTGCCTGGGCTCCAAGGAATGCTGAAGCTTTCTTT	CAWAPRNAEAFF
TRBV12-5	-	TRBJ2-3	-	TGTGCTAGTGGTTTAATCGGTTGGGGTGGCACAGATACGCAGTATTTT	CASGLIGWGGTDTQYF
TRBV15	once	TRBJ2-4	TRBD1	TGTGCCACCAGCAGAGGGGCAGGGGGCGATAACAAAAACATTCAGTACTTC	CATSRGAGGDNKNIQYF
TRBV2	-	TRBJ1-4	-	TGTGCCAGCAGCAGGGATTCTAATGAAAAACTGTTTTTT	CASSRDSNEKLFF
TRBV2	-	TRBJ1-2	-	TGTGCCAGCAGTGAAGGGGTTACCTATGGCTACACCTTC	CASSEGVTYGYTF
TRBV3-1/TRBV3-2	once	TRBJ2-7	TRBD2	TGTGCCAGCAGCCAACAAAGCGGGGTCGGCTACGAGCAGTACTTC	CASSQQSGVGYEQYF
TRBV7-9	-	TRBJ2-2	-	TGTGCCACCCGGGACCAAAACACCGGGGAGCTGTTTTTT	CATRDQNTGELFF
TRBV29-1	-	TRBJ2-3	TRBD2	TGCAGCGTCGCAGGAGCGGGAGGGGGCACAGATACGCAGTATTTT	CSVAGAGGGTDTQYF
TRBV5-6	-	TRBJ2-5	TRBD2	TGTGCCAGCAGCTTAGGGACTAGCGGTTTCCAAGAGACCCAGTACTTC	CASSLGTSGFQETQYF
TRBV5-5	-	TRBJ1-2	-	TGTGCCAGCAGCTCTCCACAGGGTAACTATGGCTACACCTTC	CASSSPQGNYGYTF
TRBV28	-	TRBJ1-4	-	TGTGCCAGCAGTTCCCCTGCAGGGGCAACTAATGAAAAACTGTTTTTT	CASSSPAGATNEKLFF
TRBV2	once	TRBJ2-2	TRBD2	TGTGCCAGCAGCGGGGCGGGAGGGCCCGACACCGGGGAGCTGTTTTTT	CASSGAGGPDTGELFF
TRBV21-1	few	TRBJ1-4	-	TGTGCCAGCAAGGAAAAACTGTTTTTT	CASKEKLFF
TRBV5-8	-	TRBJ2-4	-	TGTGCCAGCAGCTCACAACAGGTCCGGGGCAACATTCAGTACTTC	CASSSQQVRGNIQYF
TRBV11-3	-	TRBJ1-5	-	TGTGCCAGCAGCTTAAAGGAGGGGGACAAGGACGCTTATAGCAATCAGCCCCAGCATTTT	CASSLKEGDKDAYSNQPQHF
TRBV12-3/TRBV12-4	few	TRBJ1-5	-	TGTGCCAGCAGTTCAGGGGTGGGTCAGCCCCAGCATTTT	CASSSGVGQPQHF
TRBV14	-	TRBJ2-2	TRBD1	TGTGCCAGCAGCCCAGACAGGGGGCGCGTGAACACCGGGGAGCTGTTTTTT	CASSPDRGRVNTGELFF
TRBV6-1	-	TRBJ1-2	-	TGTGCCAGCAGTGAATCAACAGGCCCCTATGGCTACACCTTC	CASSESTGPYGYTF